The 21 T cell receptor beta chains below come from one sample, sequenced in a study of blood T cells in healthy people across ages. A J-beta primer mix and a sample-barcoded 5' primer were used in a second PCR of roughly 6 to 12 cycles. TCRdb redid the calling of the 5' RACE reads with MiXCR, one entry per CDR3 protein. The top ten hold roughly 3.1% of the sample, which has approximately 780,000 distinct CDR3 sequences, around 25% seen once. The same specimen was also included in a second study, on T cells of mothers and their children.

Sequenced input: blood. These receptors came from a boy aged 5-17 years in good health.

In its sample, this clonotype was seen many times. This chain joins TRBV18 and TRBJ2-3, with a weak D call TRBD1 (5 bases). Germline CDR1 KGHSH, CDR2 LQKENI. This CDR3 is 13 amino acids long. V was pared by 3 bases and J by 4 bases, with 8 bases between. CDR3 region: CASSPGRADTQYF. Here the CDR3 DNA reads TGTGCCAGCTCACCGGGGCGAGCAGATACGCAGTATTTT.

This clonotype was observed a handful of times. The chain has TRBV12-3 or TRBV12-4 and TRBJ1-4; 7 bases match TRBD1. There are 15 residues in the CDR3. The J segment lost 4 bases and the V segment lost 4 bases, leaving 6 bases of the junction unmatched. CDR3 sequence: CASSSQQGINEKLFF. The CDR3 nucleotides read TGTGCCAGCAGTTCCCAACAGGGGATTAATGAAAAACTGTTTTTT.

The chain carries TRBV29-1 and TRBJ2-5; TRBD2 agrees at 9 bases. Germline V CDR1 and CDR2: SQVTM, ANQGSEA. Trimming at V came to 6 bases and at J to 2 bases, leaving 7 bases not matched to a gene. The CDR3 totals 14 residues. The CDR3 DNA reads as TGCAGCGTGGAGCGGGGGGCCTTACAAGAGACCCAGTACTTC. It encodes CSVERGALQETQYF.

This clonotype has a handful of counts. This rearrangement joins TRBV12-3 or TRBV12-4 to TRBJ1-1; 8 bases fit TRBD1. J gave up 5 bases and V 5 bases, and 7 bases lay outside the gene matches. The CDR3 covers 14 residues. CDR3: CASSTRGLTTEAFF. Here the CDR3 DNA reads TGTGCCAGCAGTACCAGGGGGCTTACGACTGAAGCTTTCTTT.

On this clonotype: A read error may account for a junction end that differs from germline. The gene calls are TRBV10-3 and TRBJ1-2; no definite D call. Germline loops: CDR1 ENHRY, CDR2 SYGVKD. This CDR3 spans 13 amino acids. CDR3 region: CAISESVSEGYAF. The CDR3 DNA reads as TGTGCCATCAGTGAGTCAGTCTCGGAGGGCTACGCCTTC.

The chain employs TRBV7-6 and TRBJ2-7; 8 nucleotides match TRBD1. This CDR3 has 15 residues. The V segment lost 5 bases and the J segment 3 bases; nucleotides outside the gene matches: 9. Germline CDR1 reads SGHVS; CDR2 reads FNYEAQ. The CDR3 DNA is TGTGCCAGCAGCCTAGGACAGGGCCTCTACTACGAGCAGTACTTC. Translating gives CASSLGQGLYYEQYF.

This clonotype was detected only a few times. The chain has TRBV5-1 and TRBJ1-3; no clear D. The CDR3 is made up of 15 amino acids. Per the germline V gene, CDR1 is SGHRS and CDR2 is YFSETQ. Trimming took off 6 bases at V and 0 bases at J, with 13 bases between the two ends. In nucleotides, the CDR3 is TGCGCCAGCACCAGTAGGGCGAGCTCTGGAAACACCATATATTTT. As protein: CASTSRASSGNTIYF.

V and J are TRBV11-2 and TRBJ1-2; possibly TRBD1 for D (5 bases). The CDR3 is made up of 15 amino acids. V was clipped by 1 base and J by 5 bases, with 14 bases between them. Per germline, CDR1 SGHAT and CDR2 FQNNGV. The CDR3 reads CASSLGQLNLYGYTF. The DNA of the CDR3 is TGTGCCAGCAGCTTAGGACAGCTCAACCTGTATGGCTACACCTTC.

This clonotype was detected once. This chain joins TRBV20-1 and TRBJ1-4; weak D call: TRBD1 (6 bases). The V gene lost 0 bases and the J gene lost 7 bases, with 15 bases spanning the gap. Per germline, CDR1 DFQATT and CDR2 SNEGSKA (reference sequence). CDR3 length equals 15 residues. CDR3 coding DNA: TGCAGTGCTAGAGATCGGAGAGGGGGGGGTGAAAAACTGTTTTTT. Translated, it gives CSARDRRGGGEKLFF.

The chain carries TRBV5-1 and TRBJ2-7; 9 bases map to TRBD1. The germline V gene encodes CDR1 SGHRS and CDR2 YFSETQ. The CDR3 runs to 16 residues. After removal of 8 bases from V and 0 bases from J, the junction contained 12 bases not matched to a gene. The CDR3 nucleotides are TGCGCCAGTAGCGACGACAGGGGGGGATCCTCCTACGAGCAGTACTTC. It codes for CASSDDRGGSSYEQYF.

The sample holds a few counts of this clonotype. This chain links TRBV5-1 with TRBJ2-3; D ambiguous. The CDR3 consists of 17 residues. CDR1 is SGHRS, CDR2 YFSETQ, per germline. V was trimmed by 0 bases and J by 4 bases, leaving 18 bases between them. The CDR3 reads CASSLGPTGPSADTQYF. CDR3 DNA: TGCGCCAGCAGCTTGGGTCCGACTGGGCCATCGGCAGATACGCAGTATTTT.

The CDR3, as DNA: TGTGCCAGCAGCCAAGATAATGTCTACGGGACAGGGGGCGTCTGGTATGGCTACACCTTC. Encoded protein: CASSQDNVYGTGGVWYGYTF. This sequence joins TRBV3-1 and TRBJ1-2; TRBD1 matches at 12 bases. Trimming took 0 bases from V and 5 from J; bases not matched to a gene: 16. This CDR3 is built from 20 residues. Germline V gives CDR1 LGHDT, CDR2 YNNKEL (reference sequence).

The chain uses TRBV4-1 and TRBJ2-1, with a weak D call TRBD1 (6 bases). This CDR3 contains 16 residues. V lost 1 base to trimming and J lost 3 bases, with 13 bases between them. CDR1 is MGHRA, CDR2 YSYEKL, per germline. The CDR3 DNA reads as TGCGCCAGCAGCCAAGGAGGCAGGGGAGACTACAATGAGCAGTTCTTC. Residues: CASSQGGRGDYNEQFF.

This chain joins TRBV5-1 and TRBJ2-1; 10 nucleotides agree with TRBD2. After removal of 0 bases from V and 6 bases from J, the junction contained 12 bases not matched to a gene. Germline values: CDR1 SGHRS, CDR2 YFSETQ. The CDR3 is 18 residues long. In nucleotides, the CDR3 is TGCGCCAGCAGCTTGGGCCTAATTCTAGCGGGGGATCGCAATGAGCAGTTCTTC. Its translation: CASSLGLILAGDRNEQFF.

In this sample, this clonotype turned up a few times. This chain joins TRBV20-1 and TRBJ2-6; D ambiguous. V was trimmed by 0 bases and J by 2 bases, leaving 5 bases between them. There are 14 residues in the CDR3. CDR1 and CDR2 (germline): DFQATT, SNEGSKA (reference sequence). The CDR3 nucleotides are TGCAGTGCTAGAGATCGCGCTGGGGCCAACGTCCTGACTTTC. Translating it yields CSARDRAGANVLTF.

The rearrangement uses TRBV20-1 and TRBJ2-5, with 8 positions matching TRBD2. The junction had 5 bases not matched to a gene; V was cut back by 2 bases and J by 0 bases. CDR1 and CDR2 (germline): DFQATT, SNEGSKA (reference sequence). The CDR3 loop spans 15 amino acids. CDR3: CSARPPSGYQETQYF. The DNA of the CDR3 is TGCAGTGCTAGACCCCCTAGCGGGTACCAAGAGACCCAGTACTTC.

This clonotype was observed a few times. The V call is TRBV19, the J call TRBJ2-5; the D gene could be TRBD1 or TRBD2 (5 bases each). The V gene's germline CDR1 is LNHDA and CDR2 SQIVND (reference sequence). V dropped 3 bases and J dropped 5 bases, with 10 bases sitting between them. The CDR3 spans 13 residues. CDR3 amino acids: CASSIGGGETQYF. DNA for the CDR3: TGTGCCAGTAGTATTGGGGGTGGGGAGACCCAGTACTTC.

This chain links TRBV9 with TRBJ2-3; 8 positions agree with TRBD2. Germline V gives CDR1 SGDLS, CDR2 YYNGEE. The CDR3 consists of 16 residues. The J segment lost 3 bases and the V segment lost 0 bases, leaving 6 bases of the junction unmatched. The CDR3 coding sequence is TGTGCCAGCAGCGTAGGAAGGACTAGCAGAACAGATACGCAGTATTTT. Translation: CASSVGRTSRTDTQYF.

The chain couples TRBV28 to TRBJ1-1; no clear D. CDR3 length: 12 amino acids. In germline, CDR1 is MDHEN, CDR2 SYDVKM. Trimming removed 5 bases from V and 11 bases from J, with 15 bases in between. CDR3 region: CASSPGVLRAFF. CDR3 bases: TGTGCCAGCAGTCCCGGGGTCCTTCGCGCTTTCTTT.

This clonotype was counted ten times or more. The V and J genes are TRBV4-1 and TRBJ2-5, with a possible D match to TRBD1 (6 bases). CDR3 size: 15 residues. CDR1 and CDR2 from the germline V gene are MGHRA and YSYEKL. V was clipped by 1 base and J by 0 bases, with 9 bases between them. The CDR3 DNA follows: TGCGCCAGCAGCCAAGGGGCAGGGGACCAAGAGACCCAGTACTTC. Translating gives CASSQGAGDQETQYF.

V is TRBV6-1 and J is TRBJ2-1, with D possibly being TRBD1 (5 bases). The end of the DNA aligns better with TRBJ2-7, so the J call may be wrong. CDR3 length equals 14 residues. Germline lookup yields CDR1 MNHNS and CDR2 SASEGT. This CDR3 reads CASSPINRTYEQYF. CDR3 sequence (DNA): TGTGCCAGCAGTCCCATAAACAGGACCTACGAGCAGTACTTC.